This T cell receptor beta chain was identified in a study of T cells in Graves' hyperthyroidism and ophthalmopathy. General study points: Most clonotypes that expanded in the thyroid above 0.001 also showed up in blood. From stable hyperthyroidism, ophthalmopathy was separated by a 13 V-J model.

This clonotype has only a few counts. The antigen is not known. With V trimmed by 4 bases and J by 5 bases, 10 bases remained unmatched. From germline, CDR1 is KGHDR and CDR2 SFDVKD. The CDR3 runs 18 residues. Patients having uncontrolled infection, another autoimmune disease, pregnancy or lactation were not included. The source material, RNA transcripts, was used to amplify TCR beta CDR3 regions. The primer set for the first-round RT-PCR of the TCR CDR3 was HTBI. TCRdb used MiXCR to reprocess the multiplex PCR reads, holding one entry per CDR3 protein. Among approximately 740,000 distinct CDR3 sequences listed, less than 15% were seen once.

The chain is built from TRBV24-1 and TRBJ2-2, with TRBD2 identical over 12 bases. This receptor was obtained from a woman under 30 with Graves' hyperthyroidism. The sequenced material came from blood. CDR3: CATSDPKGLAGPTGELFF. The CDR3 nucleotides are TGTGCCACCAGTGACCCGAAGGGACTAGCGGGCCCGACCGGGGAGCTGTTTTTT.